This entry is about one T cell receptor (beta chain). How the authors handled the data: Scientists estimated how many nucleated cells there were by amplifying reference gene primers. The assay was immunoSEQ multiplex PCR, and TCRdb's table has in-frame clones only and misses some. That table supplies the V and J calls and clone size; D and trimming were determined from the DNA. Of tens of thousands of clones detected, approximately 80% appear once; the ten largest clones hold around 15%. The data were obtained in a study of blood T cell repertoires in COVID-19. Study-wide context: From T cells, B-cell-depleted T cells, or PBMCs came the material, which was cDNA or gDNA.

The CDR3 runs to 14 residues. V shed 5 bases, J shed 10 bases, and the junction held 10 bases outside the gene matches. CDR1 is MGHRA, CDR2 YSYEKL, per germline. The sequence was obtained from a human donor in a cohort sampled during active COVID-19. This chain links TRBV4-1 with TRBJ1-4; 7 bases are a match to TRBD1. The specimen was peripheral blood. The DNA for the CDR3 is TGCGCCAGCAGCTCGGACAGGAGCATTGGAAAACTGTTTTTT. Translated, it gives CASSSDRSIGKLFF.